Sequencing of this T cell receptor beta chain was carried out in a study of blood T cell repertoires in COVID-19. There are 14 residues in the CDR3. V was trimmed by 5 bases and J by 10 bases, leaving 17 bases between them. The V gene's germline CDR1 is SNHLY and CDR2 FYNNEI. TCRdb's table, derived via immunoSEQ multiplex PCR, lists solely in-frame clones and lacks some. The data hold approximately 91,000 clones, with about 90% observed a single time. The specimen sequenced was peripheral blood. The sequence was collected from a man between 65 and 85 years old with acute or convalescent COVID-19. This chain links TRBV2 with TRBJ1-4, with D tentatively TRBD1 (5 bases). CDR3 nucleotide sequence: TGTGCCAGCAGTCCCGTAAAATCGGGGGGAAAACTGTTTTTT. Its translation is CASSPVKSGGKLFF. Drawing the rest from reference TRBV2 and TRBJ1-4, the complete variable domain is EPEVTQTPSHQVTQMGQEVILRCVPISNHLYFYWYRQILGQKVEFLVSFYNNEISEKSEIFDDQFSVERPDGSNFTLKIRSTKLEDSAMYFCASSPVKSGGKLFFGSGTQLSVL.